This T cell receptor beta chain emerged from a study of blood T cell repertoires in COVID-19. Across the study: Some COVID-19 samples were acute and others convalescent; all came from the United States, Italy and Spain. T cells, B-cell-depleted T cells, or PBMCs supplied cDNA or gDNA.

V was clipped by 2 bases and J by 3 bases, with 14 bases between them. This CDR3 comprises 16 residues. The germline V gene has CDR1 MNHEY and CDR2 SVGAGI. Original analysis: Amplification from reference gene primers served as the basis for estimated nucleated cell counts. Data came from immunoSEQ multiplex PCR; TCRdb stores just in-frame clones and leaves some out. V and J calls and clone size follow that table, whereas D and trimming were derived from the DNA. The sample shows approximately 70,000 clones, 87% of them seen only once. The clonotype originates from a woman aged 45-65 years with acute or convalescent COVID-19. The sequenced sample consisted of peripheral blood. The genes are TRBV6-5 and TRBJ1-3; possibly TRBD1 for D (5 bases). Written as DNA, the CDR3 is TGTGCCAGCAGTTACGACGTCAGGGTTGATGGAAACACCATATATTTT. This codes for CASSYDVRVDGNTIYF.